The clone carrying this T cell receptor beta chain was seen a handful of times. Antigen unknown. Together with a sample-barcoded 5' primer, a J-beta primer mix was included in a second PCR lasting about 7 to 11 cycles. Each TCR beta cDNA got a 12-nucleotide random molecular identifier. In TCRdb, the 5' RACE reads were re-called with MiXCR into one record per CDR3 protein. The repertoire consists of about 1,000,000 distinct CDR3 sequences, with 35% to 50% occurring once and the leading ten covering about 20%. The data are from a study of blood T cells in healthy people across ages. Each sample used at least 6 million PBMCs. The CDR3 totals 15 residues. Study-level findings and limits: Researchers report that TCR beta diversity correlated strongly with naive T cell percentage.

The specimen sequenced was blood. This chain links TRBV21-1 with TRBJ2-3; the table's D call of TRBD2 was not tested on the DNA. TRBV21-1 has pseudogene status. The sequence came from a woman aged 60 to 75 in good health. The CDR3 region is CASSNREARTDTQYF. CDR3 DNA sequence: TGTGCCAGCAGCAACCGGGAGGCCCGCACAGATACGCAGTATTTT.